This TCR beta chain was sequenced for a study of glioma-infiltrating T cells (dated by TCRdb to the mid-2010s). Looking at the study overall: Low-grade gliomas were WHO grade II oligodendrogliomas or astrocytomas, and glioblastomas were WHO grade IV tumors sampled at initial rather than recurrent diagnosis. Dexamethasone was administered to glioma patients for six or fewer days before surgery. For blood libraries, the target was about 4.5- to 10-fold sequencing coverage of approximately 1 million peripheral T cells. Glioma tissue, non-neoplastic brain tissue and matched peripheral blood mononuclear cells were used as sources from which TCR alpha- and beta-chain repertoires were sequenced. Each tissue-infiltrating repertoire was compared with the same patient's peripheral blood repertoire to measure divergence between tissue and blood T-cell populations. Three low-grade glioma patients, several primary glioblastoma patients, and three non-glioma patients who contributed non-neoplastic brain tissue made up the paired cohort.

Trimming removed 6 bases from V and 6 bases from J; the gene matches leave 9 bases unexplained. Including cysteine and phenylalanine, the CDR3 has 14 amino acids. The only DNA kept is the CDR3, 42 bases in frame from the first base. Taken from the germline V gene (reference sequence), the CDR1 and CDR2 loops are MNHEY and SMNVEV. This clonotype came up many times. What antigen it recognizes has not been identified. Base qualities are missing; no much larger clone stands one base away. Surgical brain or tumor specimens were cryofrozen in liquid nitrogen immediately after resection, and peripheral blood cells were collected concurrently. Study-level results and caveats: Tissue and blood shared very few CDR3 sequences, a result attributed to high CDR3 diversity and limited sampling. Patients with low tissue-blood divergence were marked by a signature set of shared blood CDR3 motifs, and this signature set was depleted in highly divergent patients. Group comparisons were based on small numbers of patients: three non-neoplastic, three low-grade glioma and eight or nine glioblastoma patients. In non-neoplastic patients, VJ-independent divergence between tissue and blood fell below expectation, whereas in all gliomas, and especially in low-grade gliomas, the divergence rose above expectation.

The iRepertoire nested amplicon-rescue multiplex PCR (arm-PCR) platform was used to amplify TCR alpha and beta CDR3 regions from RNA. One-step reverse transcription and amplification used roughly 90-400 ng of tissue mRNA or PBMC total RNA as input. Following bead purification, Illumina adapters were added by a secondary multiplex PCR, and libraries between 200 and 400 bp were gel-purified. Demultiplexing relied on internal 6-nucleotide barcodes carried by the libraries. The libraries were sequenced on an Illumina MiSeq using 2x220 or 2x250 nucleotide paired-end reads. The original pipeline was this. Paired reads were merged using FLASH 1.2.11 and were aligned to the GRCh37 human genome using BWA-MEM, after which TRA and TRB reads were extracted. V and J assignment used an IMGT-derived reference of cassette sequences and CDR3 motifs that included pseudogenes. Three-frame translation of reads was performed, and productive CDR3s were defined as those with a C...FGXG motif and no stop codons. Clonotypes were defined as unique combinations of V-J cassette pair and CDR3 amino acid sequence. Filtering of reads was based on Hamming distance, with the threshold set by the sequence error rate of each sample in mapped regions. The public sequencing data were trimmed at Q25 with fastp and processed into clonotypes with MiXCR by TCRdb, which kept only in-frame beta chains. Merged by CDR3 protein, the rows form single entries marked with the most common genes and DNA. The V and J calls follow TCRdb's processing rather than the paper's. This sample lists more than 300,000 distinct CDR3 sequences; 41% were detected once. The ten largest clonotypes hold around 12% of the sample.

Here the chain combines TRBV27 and TRBJ1-2; TRBD1 agrees with 8 junctional bases. The material sequenced was glioma tissue, nonneoplastic brain tissue, or PBMCs (not recorded which). The sequence was collected from a human donor with low-grade glioma or glioblastoma, undergoing nonglioma brain surgery, or in good health (not recorded which). This receptor carries the CDR3 CASRPLDRGDGYTF. The sequenced DNA is TGTGCCAGCAGGCCTCTAGACAGGGGAGATGGCTACACCTTC.